The 21 T cell receptor beta chains presented below share a single source sample, sequenced in a study of T cell repertoires in cytomegalovirus infection. TCRdb independently ran MiXCR on the reads; one entry per CDR3 protein. The sample carries 80,000 to 90,000 distinct CDR3 sequences, around half recorded once. The antigens for these receptors are not known. The sample in question was CD8+ T cells from cultured PBMCs, obtained from culture after CMV antigen stimulation. These receptors originate from a human donor in good health (CMV status not recorded). Some clones in this sample may be carry-over from other donors' samples.

In this sample, this clonotype turned up a few times. The chain has TRBV27 and TRBJ1-2, with 9 bases aligning to TRBD1. The CDR3 runs 14 residues. The germline V gene encodes CDR1 MNHEY and CDR2 SMNVEV (reference sequence). J gave up 3 bases and V 5 bases, and 4 bases lay outside the gene matches. CDR3 DNA: TGTGCCAGCAGTCGGACAGGGGTTCACTATGGCTACACCTTC. It codes for CASSRTGVHYGYTF.

The chain uses TRBV7-8 and TRBJ1-3, with 8 bases that match TRBD1. Looked up from germline, CDR1 is SGHVS and CDR2 is FQNEAQ. The CDR3 sequence is 14 residues long. The V gene end was trimmed by 6 bases and the J gene end by 1 base; junction bases not matched to a gene: 2. CDR3 nucleotide sequence: TGTGCCAGCAGTACAGGGGGTTCTGGAAACACCATATATTTT. Translation: CASSTGGSGNTIYF.

This sequence joins TRBV6-1 and TRBJ2-7; D perhaps matches TRBD1 (6 bases). The CDR3 consists of 17 residues. Trimming removed 8 bases at V and 0 bases at J, with 23 bases between. Germline V CDR1 and CDR2: MNHNS, SASEGT. CDR3: CASLGRDISSSSYEQYF. The CDR3 DNA is TGTGCCAGCTTAGGTCGGGACATCTCATCCAGCTCCTACGAGCAGTACTTC.

This clonotype appeared many times. The chain couples TRBV7-9 to TRBJ2-7; weak D call: TRBD1 (6 bases). V lost 1 base to trimming and J lost 5 bases, with 15 bases between them. From germline, CDR1 is SEHNR and CDR2 FQNEAQ (reference sequence). This CDR3 spans 15 amino acids. In DNA, the CDR3 is TGTGCCAGCAGCTTAGAGGTAACAGGGCAAGACGAGCAGTACTTC. The encoded protein is CASSLEVTGQDEQYF.

This clonotype was observed a handful of times. At one end the junction does not follow the germline gene, possibly because of a read error. The chain employs TRBV7-2 and TRBJ2-7; 9 bases agree with TRBD1. Germline lookup yields CDR1 SGHTA and CDR2 FQGNSA. CDR3 length: 16 residues. The CDR3 reads CASSLEGWGQGHERYF. CDR3 nucleotide sequence: TGTGCCAGCAGCTTAGAGGGGTGGGGACAGGGCCACGAGCGGTACTTC.

This clonotype was recorded a few times. V and J are TRBV12-3 or TRBV12-4 and TRBJ2-1; D could derive from TRBD1 or TRBD2 (5 bases each). The CDR3 spans 14 residues. V gave up 8 bases and J gave up 8 bases, with 19 bases separating them. The CDR3 sequence is CASRLLSRGHEQFF. The CDR3 DNA is TGTGCCAGCCGATTACTCTCCCGGGGCCATGAGCAGTTCTTC.

This clonotype was counted a few times. V and J are TRBV7-8 and TRBJ2-5, with 9 bases matching TRBD2. J was trimmed by 2 bases and V by 5 bases; bases with no gene match: 6. From germline, CDR1 is SGHVS and CDR2 FQNEAQ. The length of the CDR3 is 15 residues. CDR3 nucleotide sequence: TGTGCCAGCAGCCGCGGGGGGGCTCTACAAGAGACCCAGTACTTC. This sequence encodes CASSRGGALQETQYF.

There are a few counts of this clonotype. This rearrangement joins TRBV7-6 to TRBJ1-6, with 8 positions matching TRBD1. The CDR3 is 14 amino acids. Germline CDR1 is SGHVS and CDR2 is FNYEAQ. J lost 6 bases, V lost 6 bases, and 4 bases had no gene match. CDR3 nucleotide sequence: TGTGCCAGCAGTTCTACAGGGGGTAATTCACCCCTCCACTTT. Translated, it gives CASSSTGGNSPLHF. The full variable domain, its missing parts supplied by reference TRBV7-6 and TRBJ1-6, is GAGVSQSPRYKVTKRGQDVALRCDPISGHVSLYWYRQALGQGPEFLTYFNYEAQQDKSGLPNDRFSAERPEGSISTLTIQRTEQRDSAMYRCASSSTGGNSPLHFGNGTRLTVT.

The chain employs TRBV20-1 and TRBJ2-1, with TRBD2 identical over 11 bases. Trimming removed 6 bases from V and 10 bases from J; junction bases left unmatched: 23. Germline-derived CDR1 and CDR2 are DFQATT and SNEGSKA (reference sequence). The CDR3 runs to 18 residues. The CDR3 DNA is TGCAGTGCCAAACAGGGGGCGAGCACTAGCGGGAGACTTCGAGAGCAGTTCTTC. Residues: CSAKQGASTSGRLREQFF.

This rearrangement joins TRBV6-1 to TRBJ1-4; 8 nucleotides align to TRBD1. There are 15 residues in the CDR3. The trim removed 2 bases at V and 6 bases at J, leaving 5 bases unmatched. Per the germline V gene, CDR1 is MNHNS and CDR2 is SASEGT. The CDR3: CASSEQGAIDEKLFF. In DNA, the CDR3 is TGTGCCAGCAGTGAACAGGGGGCGATTGATGAAAAACTGTTTTTT.

This clonotype has only a few counts. The gene calls are TRBV12-3 or TRBV12-4 and TRBJ2-7; 7 positions agree with TRBD1. The CDR3 covers 17 residues. The ends lost 4 bases at V and 3 bases at J; junction bases unmatched: 15. CDR3 nucleotides: TGTGCCAGCAGTTCCGAAGCCCCGGGACAGACATTCTACGAGCAGTACTTC. Protein sequence: CASSSEAPGQTFYEQYF.

This clonotype was seen only a few times. The rearrangement links TRBV5-1 to TRBJ2-5, with 9 bases that match TRBD1. Germline lookup yields CDR1 SGHRS and CDR2 YFSETQ. This CDR3 is built from 15 residues. The ends lost 4 bases at V and 4 bases at J; junction bases unmatched: 8. This chain's CDR3 is CASSLAPDRGETQYF. The CDR3 bases are TGCGCCAGCAGCCTCGCCCCGGACAGGGGAGAGACCCAGTACTTC.

The rearrangement links TRBV27 to TRBJ2-2; maybe TRBD1 (6 bases). V was pared by 5 bases and J by 6 bases, with 13 bases between. Germline-derived CDR1 and CDR2 are MNHEY and SMNVEV (reference sequence). The CDR3 runs 14 residues. The CDR3 is CASSARTEAGELFF. CDR3 nucleotides: TGTGCCAGCAGTGCCCGGACAGAGGCCGGGGAGCTGTTTTTT.

This chain links TRBV29-1 with TRBJ2-7; tentatively, D is TRBD1 or TRBD2 (5 bases each). CDR3 length equals 15 residues. Germline V gene sequence: CDR1 SQVTM, CDR2 ANQGSEA. Between the trimmed V and J ends, which lost 0 bases and 2 bases, there was a span of 14 bases. For the CDR3, the DNA is TGCAGCGTTGAAGACCAGGGAGCTGTAACCTACGAGCAGTACTTC. The encoded protein is CSVEDQGAVTYEQYF.

This clonotype is a singleton in its sample. The gene calls are TRBV28 and TRBJ2-2; D is possibly TRBD2 (5 bases). Germline V gene lookup returns CDR1 MDHEN and CDR2 SYDVKM. The ends were cut back, 7 bases at V and 7 bases at J, with 13 bases in the middle. The CDR3 totals 13 residues. This CDR3 is CASTSPRGGELFF. CDR3 nucleotide sequence: TGTGCCAGCACCTCTCCCCGGGGCGGGGAGCTGTTTTTT.

The chain carries TRBV6-2 or TRBV6-3 and TRBJ1-5; 7 bases map to TRBD1. CDR1 and CDR2 (germline): MNHEY, SVGEGT. The J segment lost 5 bases and the V segment lost 2 bases, leaving 6 bases of the junction unmatched. This CDR3 is 15 amino acids long. The CDR3 DNA is TGTGCCAGCAGTTACGGCAGGGGGAGGTATCAGCCCCAGCATTTT. This translates into CASSYGRGRYQPQHF.

This chain uses TRBV7-4 with TRBJ2-5; 8 bases are shared with TRBD1. From germline, CDR1 is SGHVT and CDR2 SQSDAQ. There are 17 residues in the CDR3. V lost 5 bases to trimming and J lost 4 bases; unmatched junction nucleotides: 15. The CDR3 nucleotides are TGTGCCAGCAGCCAACCTGAAGGAGGCAGGGGGCGAGAGACCCAGTACTTC. Translating it yields CASSQPEGGRGRETQYF.

This clonotype was seen at least ten times. The chain joins TRBV7-2 to TRBJ2-3; 10 nucleotides align to TRBD2. Germline-derived CDR1 and CDR2 are SGHTA and FQGNSA. Trimming removed 1 base from V and 0 bases from J; junction bases left unmatched: 13. CDR3 length: 20 residues. CDR3 coding DNA: TGTGCCAGCAGCTTAGGTGAAGGACTAGCGGCCCTTACTAGCACAGATACGCAGTATTTT. It yields the protein CASSLGEGLAALTSTDTQYF.

This clonotype was counted a few times. The chain uses TRBV7-8 and TRBJ2-3; the match to TRBD2 covers 7 bases. Trimming cost V 5 bases and J 2 bases; bases outside gene matches: 16. The CDR3 totals 18 residues. The V gene's germline CDR1 is SGHVS and CDR2 FQNEAQ. As DNA, the CDR3 is TGTGCCAGCAGCGGACCCTTGGGTTCAGCGGGGACCACAGATACGCAGTATTTT. This gives the protein CASSGPLGSAGTTDTQYF.

V is TRBV27 and J is TRBJ1-1, with 9 bases lining up with TRBD1. The CDR3 extends over 14 amino acids. V gave up 6 bases and J gave up 3 bases; unmatched junction bases: 5. CDR1 is MNHEY and CDR2 is SMNVEV in the germline V gene (reference sequence). CDR3 DNA sequence: TGTGCCAGCAGAAGCGGGACAGGGTACACTGAAGCTTTCTTT. This translates into CASRSGTGYTEAFF.

The rearrangement uses TRBV29-1 and TRBJ2-1; TRBD2 agrees at 7 bases. This CDR3 is 13 amino acids long. V lost 6 bases, J lost 7 bases, and 9 bases stayed unmatched. Germline lookup yields CDR1 SQVTM and CDR2 ANQGSEA. The CDR3 DNA reads TGCAGCGTCGACTACCAGGGAGGGAATGAGCAGTTCTTC. Translating gives CSVDYQGGNEQFF.